This TCR beta chain was documented in a study of cytomegalovirus exposure and HLA in healthy donors. Study-wide results and limits: The authors listed 180 or so TCR beta chains as cytomegalovirus-associated.

This CDR3 spans 13 amino acids. In germline, CDR1 is SGHRS, CDR2 YFSETQ. Trimming took off 6 bases at V and 1 base at J, with 10 bases between the two ends. The method was immunoSEQ multiplex PCR; TCRdb's version includes in-frame clones alone and lacks a portion of them. This table has about 180,000 clones, about 86% appearing once. On this clone itself: Antigen unknown.

Sequences were obtained from PBMCs. The chain has TRBV5-1 and TRBJ2-5; the D gene is possibly TRBD1 (6 bases). The receptor was isolated from a woman in her 30s in good health and CMV-seronegative. The CDR3 region is CASTPDSQETQYF. In DNA form, the CDR3 reads TGCGCCAGCACCCCGGACAGCCAAGAGACCCAGTACTTC. The full variable domain, its missing parts supplied by reference TRBV5-1 and TRBJ2-5, is KAGVTQTPRYLIKTRGQQVTLSCSPISGHRSVSWYQQTPGQGLQFLFEYFSETQRNKGNFPGRFSGRQFSNSRSEMNVSTLELGDSALYLCASTPDSQETQYFGPGTRLLVL.